The rows below give T cell receptor beta chains drawn from one sample of a study of cytomegalovirus exposure and HLA in healthy donors. The table came from immunoSEQ multiplex PCR; TCRdb's copy has only in-frame clones and leaves some out. The top ten hold roughly 2.2% of the sample, which has 100,000 or so clones, approximately 84% seen once. Sequenced input: PBMCs. The receptors come from a man aged 18 to 30 in good health and CMV-seronegative. Both conserved end residues are trimmed from each CDR3. The order of the fields is J gene, V gene, D gene, CDR3 protein. A D gene is named only where the DNA matches it firmly.

j_call: TRBJ2-7; v_call: TRBV9; d_call: .; cdr3_aa: ASQPGGASYEQY
j_call: TRBJ1-2; v_call: TRBV6-1; d_call: TRBD1; cdr3_aa: ASLGTAITGGYT
j_call: TRBJ2-7; v_call: TRBV7-2; d_call: .; cdr3_aa: ASSLEPGSRDEQY
j_call: TRBJ2-5; v_call: TRBV9; d_call: .; cdr3_aa: ASSVGPNGETQY
j_call: TRBJ1-2; v_call: TRBV27; d_call: TRBD1; cdr3_aa: ASSLDRGYGYT
j_call: TRBJ1-3; v_call: TRBV25-1; d_call: .; cdr3_aa: ASRQGTGPGNTIY
j_call: TRBJ1-4; v_call: TRBV28; d_call: .; cdr3_aa: ASGEEGEKLF
j_call: TRBJ2-7; v_call: TRBV6-1; d_call: TRBD1; cdr3_aa: ASSGDRVGHEQY
j_call: TRBJ2-7; v_call: TRBV15; d_call: .; cdr3_aa: ATSRDGGAYEQY
j_call: TRBJ2-1; v_call: TRBV6-1; d_call: .; cdr3_aa: ASWGGISYNEQF
j_call: TRBJ1-3; v_call: TRBV5-1; d_call: .; cdr3_aa: ASSPGAAGVSGNTIY
j_call: TRBJ2-1; v_call: TRBV2; d_call: TRBD2; cdr3_aa: ASSGLAGVGYNEQF
j_call: TRBJ1-4; v_call: TRBV5-1; d_call: TRBD1; cdr3_aa: ASSLTTGINEKLF
j_call: TRBJ2-7; v_call: TRBV6-1; d_call: .; cdr3_aa: ASSEFFIAGRGDEQY
j_call: TRBJ1-5; v_call: TRBV19; d_call: TRBD1; cdr3_aa: ASSRPDRAYQPQH
j_call: TRBJ2-7; v_call: TRBV5-1; d_call: .; cdr3_aa: ASSLEASATYEQY
j_call: TRBJ1-1; v_call: TRBV5-6; d_call: TRBD1; cdr3_aa: ASSLPRAGGTEAF
j_call: TRBJ1-5; v_call: TRBV10-3; d_call: .; cdr3_aa: AISESKGGSNQPQH
j_call: TRBJ2-1; v_call: TRBV5-1; d_call: TRBD2; cdr3_aa: ASSLPGLAGAVNEQF
j_call: TRBJ2-7; v_call: TRBV7-8; d_call: .; cdr3_aa: ASSLAGQRRGEQY
j_call: TRBJ2-4; v_call: TRBV5-4; d_call: TRBD1; cdr3_aa: ASSLWTGGIFNKNIQY
j_call: TRBJ2-2; v_call: TRBV7-6; d_call: .; cdr3_aa: ASSHQSAGELF
j_call: TRBJ1-1; v_call: TRBV23-1; d_call: TRBD1; cdr3_aa: ASSQWPGGFWTEAF
j_call: TRBJ1-2; v_call: TRBV2; d_call: .; cdr3_aa: ASSERGFDYGYT
j_call: TRBJ2-7; v_call: TRBV7-2; d_call: TRBD1; cdr3_aa: ASNDREYEQY
j_call: TRBJ1-6; v_call: TRBV5-1; d_call: .; cdr3_aa: ASSLVGGRGSPLH
j_call: TRBJ2-1; v_call: TRBV5-1; d_call: TRBD2; cdr3_aa: ASSLMGWSSGRAPNEQF
j_call: TRBJ1-5; v_call: TRBV28; d_call: .; cdr3_aa: ASSPQAWNQPQH
j_call: TRBJ1-6; v_call: TRBV27; d_call: .; cdr3_aa: ASSSQNVNSPLH
j_call: TRBJ1-1; v_call: TRBV27; d_call: .; cdr3_aa: ASSPLRARGNTEAF